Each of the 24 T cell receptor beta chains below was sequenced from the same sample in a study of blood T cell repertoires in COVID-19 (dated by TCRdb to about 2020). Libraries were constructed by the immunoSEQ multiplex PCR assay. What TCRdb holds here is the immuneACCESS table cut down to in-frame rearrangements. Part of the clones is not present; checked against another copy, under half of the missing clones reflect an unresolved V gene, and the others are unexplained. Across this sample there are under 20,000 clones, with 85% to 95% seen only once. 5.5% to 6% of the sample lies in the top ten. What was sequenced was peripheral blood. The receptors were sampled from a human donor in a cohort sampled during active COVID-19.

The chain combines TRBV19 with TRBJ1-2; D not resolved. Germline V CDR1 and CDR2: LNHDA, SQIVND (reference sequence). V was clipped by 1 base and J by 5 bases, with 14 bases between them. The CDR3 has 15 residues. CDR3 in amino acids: CASSIVLGGKYGYTF. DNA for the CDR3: TGTGCCAGTAGTATAGTGTTGGGAGGCAAGTATGGCTACACCTTC.

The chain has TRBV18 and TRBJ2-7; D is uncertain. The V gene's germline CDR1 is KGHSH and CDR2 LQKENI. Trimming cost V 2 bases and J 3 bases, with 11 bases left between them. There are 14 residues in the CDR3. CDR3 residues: CASSPGLSSYEQYF. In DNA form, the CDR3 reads TGTGCCAGCTCACCAGGGCTAAGCAGCTACGAGCAGTACTTC. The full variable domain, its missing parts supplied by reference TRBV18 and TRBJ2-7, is NAGVMQNPRHLVRRRGQEARLRCSPMKGHSHVYWYRQLPEEGLKFMVYLQKENIIDESGMPKERFSAEFPKEGPSILRIQQVVRGDSAAYFCASSPGLSSYEQYFGPGTRLTVT.

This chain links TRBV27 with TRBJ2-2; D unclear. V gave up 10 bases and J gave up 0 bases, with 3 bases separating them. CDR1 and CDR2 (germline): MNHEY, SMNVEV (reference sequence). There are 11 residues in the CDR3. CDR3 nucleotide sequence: TGTGCCACCTCGAACACCGGGGAGCTGTTTTTT. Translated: CATSNTGELFF.

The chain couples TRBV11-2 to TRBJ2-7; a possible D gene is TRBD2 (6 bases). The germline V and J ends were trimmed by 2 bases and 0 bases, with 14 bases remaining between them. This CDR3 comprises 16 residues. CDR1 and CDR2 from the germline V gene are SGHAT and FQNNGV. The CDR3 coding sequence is TGTGCCAGCAGCTTATCCCGGGGGAGGAGCTCCTACGAGCAGTACTTC. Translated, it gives CASSLSRGRSSYEQYF. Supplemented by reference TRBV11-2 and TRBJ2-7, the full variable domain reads EAGVAQSPRYKIIEKRQSVAFWCNPISGHATLYWYQQILGQGPKLLIQFQNNGVVDDSQLPKDRFSAERLKGVDSTLKIQPAKLEDSAVYLCASSLSRGRSSYEQYFGPGTRLTVT.

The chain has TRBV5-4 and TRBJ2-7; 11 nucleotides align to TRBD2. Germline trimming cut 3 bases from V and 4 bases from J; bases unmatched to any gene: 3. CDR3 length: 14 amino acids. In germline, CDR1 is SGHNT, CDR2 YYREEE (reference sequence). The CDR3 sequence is CASSSGLAGYEQYF. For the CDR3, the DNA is TGTGCCAGCAGCTCTGGACTAGCGGGTTACGAGCAGTACTTC.

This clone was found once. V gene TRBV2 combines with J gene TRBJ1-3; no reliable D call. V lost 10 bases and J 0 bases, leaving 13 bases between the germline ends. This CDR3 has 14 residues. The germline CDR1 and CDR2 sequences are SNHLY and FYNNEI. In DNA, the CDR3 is TGTGCCACCCTTCGGGCGGGCTCTGGAAACACCATATATTTT. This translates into CATLRAGSGNTIYF.

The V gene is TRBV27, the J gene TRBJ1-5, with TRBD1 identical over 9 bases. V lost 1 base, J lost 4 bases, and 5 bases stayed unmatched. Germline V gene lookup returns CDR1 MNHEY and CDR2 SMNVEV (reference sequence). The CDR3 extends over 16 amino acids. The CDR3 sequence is CASSLWGQGPNQPQHF. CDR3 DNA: TGTGCCAGCAGTTTATGGGGACAGGGCCCAAATCAGCCCCAGCATTTT.

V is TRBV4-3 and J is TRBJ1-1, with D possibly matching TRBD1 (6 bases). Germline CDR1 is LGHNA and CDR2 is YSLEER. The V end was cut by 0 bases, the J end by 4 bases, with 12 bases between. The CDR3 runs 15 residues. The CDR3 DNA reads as TGCGCCAGCAGCCAAGACAATGTAGGGGGCACTGAAGCTTTCTTT. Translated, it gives CASSQDNVGGTEAFF.

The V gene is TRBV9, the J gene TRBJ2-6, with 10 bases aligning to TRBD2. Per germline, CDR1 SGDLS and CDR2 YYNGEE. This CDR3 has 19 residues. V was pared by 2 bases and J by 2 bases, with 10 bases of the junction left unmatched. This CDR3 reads CASSVTTAGGKAGANVLTF. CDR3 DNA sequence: TGTGCCAGCAGCGTGACAACAGCGGGAGGGAAAGCTGGGGCCAACGTCCTGACTTTC.

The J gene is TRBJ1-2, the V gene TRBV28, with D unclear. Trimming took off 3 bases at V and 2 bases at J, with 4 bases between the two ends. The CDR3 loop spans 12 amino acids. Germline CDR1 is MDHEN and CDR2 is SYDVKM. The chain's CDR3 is CASSLGNYGYTF. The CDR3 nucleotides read TGTGCCAGCAGTTTGGGCAACTATGGCTACACCTTC.

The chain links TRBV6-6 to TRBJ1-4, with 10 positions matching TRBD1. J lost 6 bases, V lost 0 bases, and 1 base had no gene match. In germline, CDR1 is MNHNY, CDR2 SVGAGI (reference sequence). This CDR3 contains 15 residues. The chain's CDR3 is CASSYSGTGDEKLFF. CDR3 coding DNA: TGTGCCAGCAGTTACTCCGGGACAGGGGATGAAAAACTGTTTTTT.

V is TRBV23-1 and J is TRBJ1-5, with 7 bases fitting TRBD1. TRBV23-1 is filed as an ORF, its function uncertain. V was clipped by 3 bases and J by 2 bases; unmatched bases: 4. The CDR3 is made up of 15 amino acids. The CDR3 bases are TGCGCCAGCAGTCATTCCGGGACAGGCAATCAGCCCCAGCATTTT. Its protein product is CASSHSGTGNQPQHF.

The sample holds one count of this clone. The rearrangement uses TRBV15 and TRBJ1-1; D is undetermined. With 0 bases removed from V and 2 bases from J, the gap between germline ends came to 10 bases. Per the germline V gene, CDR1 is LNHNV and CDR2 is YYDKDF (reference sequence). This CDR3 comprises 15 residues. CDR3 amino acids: CATSRDRSVNTEAFF. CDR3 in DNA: TGTGCCACCAGCAGAGATCGATCAGTTAACACTGAAGCTTTCTTT.

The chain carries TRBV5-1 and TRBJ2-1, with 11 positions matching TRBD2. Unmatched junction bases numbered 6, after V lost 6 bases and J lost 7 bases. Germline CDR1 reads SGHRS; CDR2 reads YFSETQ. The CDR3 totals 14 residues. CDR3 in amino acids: CASNPLAGGNEQFF. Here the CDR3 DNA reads TGCGCCAGCAACCCTCTAGCGGGGGGTAATGAGCAGTTCTTC. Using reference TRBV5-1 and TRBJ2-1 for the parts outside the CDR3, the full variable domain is KAGVTQTPRYLIKTRGQQVTLSCSPISGHRSVSWYQQTPGQGLQFLFEYFSETQRNKGNFPGRFSGRQFSNSRSEMNVSTLELGDSALYLCASNPLAGGNEQFFGPGTRLTVL.

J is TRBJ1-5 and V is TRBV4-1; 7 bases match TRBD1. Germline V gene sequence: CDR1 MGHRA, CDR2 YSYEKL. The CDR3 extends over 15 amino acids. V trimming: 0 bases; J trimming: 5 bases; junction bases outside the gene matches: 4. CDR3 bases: TGCGCCAGCAGCCAAGAAGGGGGCTACTATCAGCCCCAGCATTTT. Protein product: CASSQEGGYYQPQHF.

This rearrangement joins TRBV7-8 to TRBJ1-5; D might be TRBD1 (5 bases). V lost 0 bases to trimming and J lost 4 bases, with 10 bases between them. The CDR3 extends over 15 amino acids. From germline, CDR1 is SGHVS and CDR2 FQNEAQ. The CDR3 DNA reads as TGTGCCAGCAGCTTAGCGCAGGGTGGAAATCAGCCCCAGCATTTT. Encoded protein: CASSLAQGGNQPQHF.

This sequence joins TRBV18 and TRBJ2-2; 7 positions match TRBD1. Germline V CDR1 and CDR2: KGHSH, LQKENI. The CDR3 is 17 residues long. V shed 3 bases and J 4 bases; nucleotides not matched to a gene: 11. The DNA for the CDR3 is TGTGCCAGCTCACCCCTGACAGGGACATTTAGCACCGGGGAGCTGTTTTTT. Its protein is CASSPLTGTFSTGELFF.

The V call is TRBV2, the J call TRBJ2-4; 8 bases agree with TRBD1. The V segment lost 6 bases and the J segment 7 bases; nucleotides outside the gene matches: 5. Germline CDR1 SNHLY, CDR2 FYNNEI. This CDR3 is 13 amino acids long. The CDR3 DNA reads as TGTGCCAGCAGCTACAGGGGGTCGAACATTCAGTACTTC. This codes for CASSYRGSNIQYF.

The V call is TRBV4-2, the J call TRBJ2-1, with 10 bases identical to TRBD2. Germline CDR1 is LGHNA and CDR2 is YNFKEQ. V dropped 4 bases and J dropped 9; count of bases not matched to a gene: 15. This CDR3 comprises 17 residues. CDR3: CASSPLSGTSAEGEQFF. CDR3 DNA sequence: TGTGCCAGCAGCCCTCTTTCCGGGACTAGCGCGGAGGGTGAGCAGTTCTTC.

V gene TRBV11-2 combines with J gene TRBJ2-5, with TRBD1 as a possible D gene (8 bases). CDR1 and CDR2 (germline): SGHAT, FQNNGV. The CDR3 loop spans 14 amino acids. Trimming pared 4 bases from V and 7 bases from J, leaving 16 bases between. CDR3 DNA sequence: TGTGCCAGCAGCTCGTACAGGGGGGGCGGGACCCAGTACTTC. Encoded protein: CASSSYRGGGTQYF.

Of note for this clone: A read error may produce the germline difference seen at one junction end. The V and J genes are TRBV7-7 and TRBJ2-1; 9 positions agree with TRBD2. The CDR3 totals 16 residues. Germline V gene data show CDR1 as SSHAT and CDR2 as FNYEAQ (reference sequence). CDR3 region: CASSLVGLAGSNEQFF. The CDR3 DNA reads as TGTGCTAGCAGCTTAGTGGGGCTAGCGGGGAGCAATGAGCAGTTCTTC.

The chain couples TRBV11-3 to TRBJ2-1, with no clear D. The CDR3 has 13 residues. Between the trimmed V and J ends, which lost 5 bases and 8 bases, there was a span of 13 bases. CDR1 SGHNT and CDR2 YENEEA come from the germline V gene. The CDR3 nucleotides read TGTGCCAGCAGCGGTGCGCTAGGCTATGAGCAGTTCTTC. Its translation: CASSGALGYEQFF.

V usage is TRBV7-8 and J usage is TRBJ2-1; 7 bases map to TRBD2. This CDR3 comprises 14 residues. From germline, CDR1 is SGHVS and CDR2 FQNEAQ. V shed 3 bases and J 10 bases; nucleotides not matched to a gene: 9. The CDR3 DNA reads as TGTGCCAGCAGCTTGGGAGGACCGGGACTAGAGCAGTTCTTC. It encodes CASSLGGPGLEQFF.

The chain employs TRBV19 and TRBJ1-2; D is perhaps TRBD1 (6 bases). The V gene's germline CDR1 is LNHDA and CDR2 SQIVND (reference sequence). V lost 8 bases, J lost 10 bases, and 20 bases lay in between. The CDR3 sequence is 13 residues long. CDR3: CASGITGSSPYTF. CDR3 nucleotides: TGTGCCAGTGGGATTACAGGGTCCTCACCCTACACCTTC.